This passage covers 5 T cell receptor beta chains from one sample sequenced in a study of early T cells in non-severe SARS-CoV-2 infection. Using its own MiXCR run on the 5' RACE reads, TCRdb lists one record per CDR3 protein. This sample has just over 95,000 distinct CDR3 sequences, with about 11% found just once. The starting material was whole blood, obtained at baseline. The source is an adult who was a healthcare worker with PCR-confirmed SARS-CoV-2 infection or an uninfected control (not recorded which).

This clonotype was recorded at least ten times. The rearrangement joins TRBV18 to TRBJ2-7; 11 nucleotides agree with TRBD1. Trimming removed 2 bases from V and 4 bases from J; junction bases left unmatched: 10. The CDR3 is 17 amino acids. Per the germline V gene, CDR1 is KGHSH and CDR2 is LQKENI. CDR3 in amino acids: CASSPSTWTGGHYEQYF. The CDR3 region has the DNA TGTGCCAGCTCACCAAGCACATGGACAGGGGGCCATTACGAGCAGTACTTC. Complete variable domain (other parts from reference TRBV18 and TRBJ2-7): NAGVMQNPRHLVRRRGQEARLRCSPMKGHSHVYWYRQLPEEGLKFMVYLQKENIIDESGMPKERFSAEFPKEGPSILRIQQVVRGDSAAYFCASSPSTWTGGHYEQYFGPGTRLTVT.

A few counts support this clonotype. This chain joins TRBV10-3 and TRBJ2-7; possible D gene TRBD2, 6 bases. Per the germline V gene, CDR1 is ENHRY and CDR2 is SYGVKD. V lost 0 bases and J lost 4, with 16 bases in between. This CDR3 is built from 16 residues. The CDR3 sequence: CAISESPGGPFYEQYF. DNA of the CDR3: TGTGCCATCAGTGAGTCTCCCGGGGGACCCTTTTACGAGCAGTACTTC.

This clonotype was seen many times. CDR3 nucleotides: TGTGCCAGCAGCGACAAGTCGGGGGCTTCCGATACGCAGTATTTT. It yields the protein CASSDKSGASDTQYF. The rearrangement links TRBV5-6 to TRBJ2-3, with D possibly called TRBD1 or TRBD2 (6 bases each). Germline V gene lookup returns CDR1 SGHDT and CDR2 YYEEEE. Trimming cost V 4 bases and J 6 bases, with 18 bases left between them. CDR3 length: 15 amino acids.

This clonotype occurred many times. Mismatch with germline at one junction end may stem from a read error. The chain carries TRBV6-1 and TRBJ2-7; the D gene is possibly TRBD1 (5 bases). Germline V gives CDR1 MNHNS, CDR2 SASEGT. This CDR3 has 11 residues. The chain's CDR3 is CASSEYADTLF. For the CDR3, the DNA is TGTGCCAGCAGTGAATACGCGGACACCCTTTTC.

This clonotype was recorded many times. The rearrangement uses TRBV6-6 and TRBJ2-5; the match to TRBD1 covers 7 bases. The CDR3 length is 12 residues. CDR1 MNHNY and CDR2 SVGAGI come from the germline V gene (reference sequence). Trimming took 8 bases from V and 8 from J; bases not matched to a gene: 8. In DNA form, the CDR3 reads TGTGCCAGCTCACCCCGGACAGGAACCCAGTACTTC. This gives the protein CASSPRTGTQYF.